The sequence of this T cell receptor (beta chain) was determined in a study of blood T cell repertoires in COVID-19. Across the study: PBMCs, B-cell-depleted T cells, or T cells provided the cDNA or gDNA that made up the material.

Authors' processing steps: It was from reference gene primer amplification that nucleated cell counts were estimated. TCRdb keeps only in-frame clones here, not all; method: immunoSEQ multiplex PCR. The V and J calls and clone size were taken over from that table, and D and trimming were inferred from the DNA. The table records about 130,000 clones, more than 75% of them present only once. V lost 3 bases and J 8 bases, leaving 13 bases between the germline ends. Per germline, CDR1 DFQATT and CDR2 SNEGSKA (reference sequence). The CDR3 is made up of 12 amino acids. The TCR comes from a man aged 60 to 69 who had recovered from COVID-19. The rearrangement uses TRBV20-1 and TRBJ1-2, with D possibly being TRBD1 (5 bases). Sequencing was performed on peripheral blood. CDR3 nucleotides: TGCAGTGCTAGTGCGGGGGGTCGGGGCTACACCTTC. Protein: CSASAGGRGYTF.